The clone carrying this TCR beta chain was observed a few times. Its cognate antigen is unknown. The germline gives CDR1 SGHAT, CDR2 FQDESV (reference sequence). The CDR3 has 21 amino acids. Trimming removed 1 base from V and 4 bases from J, with 31 bases in between. The entry originates in a study of post-analysis software for immune sequencing data. General study results and limits: Relative to controls, patients had about 5 TRBV segments at higher frequency, with TRBV5-6, TRBV5-1 and TRBV20-1 among these.

Researchers reported that TCR beta cDNA libraries carried unique molecular identifiers. Each CDR3 protein gets one entry after TCRdb re-called the PCR reads with MiXCR. In the table there are hundreds of thousands of distinct CDR3 sequences, around 37% of which are singletons. This TCR was sampled from a girl aged 10-17 years with multiple sclerosis. The rearrangement uses TRBV11-1 and TRBJ1-2, with a possible D match to TRBD1 (6 bases). Sequencing used blood. This CDR3 reads CASSLVLLGARPITRGYGYTF. The DNA of the CDR3 is TGTGCCAGCAGCTTAGTACTCCTGGGGGCCAGGCCAATCACCCGGGGCTATGGCTACACCTTC.